A selection of T cell receptor beta chains follows, all from one sample in a study of early T cells in non-severe SARS-CoV-2 infection. One entry per CDR3 protein results from TCRdb running MiXCR on the 5' RACE reads. Here the sample spans around 50,000 distinct CDR3 sequences, 10% to 15% being singletons. Sequencing input: whole blood. The receptors originated from an adult who was a healthcare worker with PCR-confirmed SARS-CoV-2 infection or an uninfected control (not recorded which). Both conserved end residues are part of each CDR3. A D gene is named only where the DNA matches it firmly. Only part of the rows carry a size: once, few, many, or a class if the clone is expanded.

TRBJ2-1	TRBV15	-	-	CATSRDQGNEQFF	TGTGCCACCAGCAGAGACCAGGGGAATGAGCAGTTCTTC
TRBJ2-3	TRBV20-1	-	few	CSARDPSSRGYTDTQYF	TGCAGTGCTAGAGATCCGTCTTCCCGGGGATACACAGATACGCAGTATTTT
TRBJ2-1	TRBV6-2/TRBV6-3	-	few	CASSPLGSEQFF	TGTGCCAGCAGTCCCCTCGGAAGTGAGCAGTTCTTC
TRBJ2-3	TRBV20-1	-	few	CSPSSVEGADTQYF	TGCAGTCCCTCTAGCGTTGAGGGGGCAGATACGCAGTATTTT
TRBJ2-7	TRBV18	-	few	CASSPLDVSEQYF	TGTGCCAGCTCACCGCTCGATGTGAGCGAGCAGTACTTC
TRBJ2-1	TRBV2	-	many	CATRVSGAGEQFF	TGTGCCACCCGCGTATCAGGGGCAGGTGAGCAGTTCTTC
TRBJ2-2	TRBV29-1	TRBD2	few	CSVITSGDNTGELFF	TGCAGCGTAATTACTAGCGGGGACAACACCGGGGAGCTGTTTTTT
TRBJ2-1	TRBV7-6	-	-	CASSLERGFYNEQFF	TGTGCCAGCAGCCTAGAACGGGGGTTCTACAATGAGCAGTTCTTC
TRBJ2-7	TRBV18	-	few	CASSPATGIDEQYF	TGTGCCAGCTCCCCCGCCACAGGGATCGACGAGCAGTACTTC
TRBJ2-3	TRBV11-2	-	-	CASSGWGTDTQYF	TGTGCCAGCAGCGGATGGGGTACAGATACGCAGTATTTT
TRBJ1-2	TRBV4-1	-	few	CASSQGDTGWRNGYTF	TGCGCCAGCAGCCAAGGGGACACGGGGTGGCGAAATGGCTACACCTTC
TRBJ2-2	TRBV11-3	-	many	CASSPSSVAGELFF	TGTGCCAGCAGCCCATCTAGCGTGGCCGGGGAGCTGTTTTTT
TRBJ2-7	TRBV6-6	-	-	CASSPLTTVYYEQYF	TGTGCCAGCAGTCCCCTCACGACAGTGTACTACGAGCAGTACTTC
TRBJ1-1	TRBV5-1	TRBD1	few	CASSLGRTGVGTEAFF	TGCGCCAGCAGCTTGGGGCGGACAGGAGTTGGCACTGAAGCTTTCTTT
TRBJ2-1	TRBV10-2	-	few	CASSTGVPYNEQFF	TGCGCCAGCAGCACCGGGGTTCCCTACAATGAGCAGTTCTTC
TRBJ1-2	TRBV12-3/TRBV12-4	-	many	CASSQGTYGYTF	TGTGCCAGCAGTCAAGGGACCTATGGCTACACCTTC
TRBJ2-3	TRBV11-1	-	-	CASSSREFRTDTQYF	TGTGCCAGCAGCTCGCGTGAGTTCAGGACAGATACGCAGTATTTT
TRBJ2-3	TRBV24-1	-	few	CATSDPLEAGTDTQYF	TGTGCCACCAGTGACCCACTTGAAGCGGGTACAGATACGCAGTATTTT
TRBJ2-1	TRBV7-3	TRBD2	few	CASSPGTSGRAEQFF	TGTGCCAGCAGCCCTGGGACTAGCGGGAGGGCAGAGCAGTTCTTC
TRBJ2-7	TRBV30	TRBD2	many	CAWSEIAGLGEQYF	TGTGCCTGGAGTGAAATAGCGGGACTTGGCGAGCAGTACTTC
TRBJ2-7	TRBV6-5	-	-	CASSYSFEQYF	TGTGCCAGCAGTTACTCCTTCGAGCAGTACTTC
TRBJ1-6	TRBV6-5	-	few	CASSMTAINSPLHF	TGTGCCAGCAGTATGACAGCTATTAATTCACCCCTCCACTTT
TRBJ2-7	TRBV20-1	-	many	CSARGGIGEQYF	TGCAGTGCTAGAGGGGGAATTGGGGAGCAGTACTTC
TRBJ1-5	TRBV7-6	-	many	CASSLGGIQPQHF	TGTGCCAGCAGCTTAGGGGGAATTCAGCCCCAGCATTTT
TRBJ2-3	TRBV10-3	-	few	CATGTANTDTQYF	TGTGCCACCGGGACGGCAAACACAGATACGCAGTATTTT
TRBJ2-3	TRBV21-1	-	-	CASCIQGAADTQYF	TGTGCCAGCTGCATACAGGGTGCGGCAGATACGCAGTATTTT
TRBJ2-2	TRBV11-3	-	few	CASSLSRSGELFF	TGTGCCAGCAGCCTTTCCCGGTCCGGGGAGCTGTTTTTT
TRBJ2-7	TRBV25-1	-	few	CASSSLTSYEQYF	TGTGCCAGCAGCTCTCTCACCTCCTACGAGCAGTACTTC
TRBJ1-1	TRBV4-2	-	-	CASSQETEAFF	TGTGCCAGCAGCCAAGAGACTGAAGCTTTCTTT
TRBJ1-2	TRBV2	-	many	CASSAFYGYTF	TGTGCCAGCAGTGCTTTTTATGGCTACACCTTC
TRBJ2-5	TRBV7-9	-	many	CASSFPLAGEETQYF	TGTGCCAGCAGCTTCCCCCTTGCGGGCGAAGAGACCCAGTACTTC
TRBJ1-2	TRBV4-1	TRBD1	few	CASSQEGQGYGYTF	TGCGCCAGCAGCCAAGAGGGACAGGGATATGGCTACACCTTC
TRBJ2-4	TRBV12-3/TRBV12-4	-	-	CASSSQNIQYF	TGTGCCAGCAGCTCGCAAAACATTCAGTACTTC
TRBJ1-5	TRBV12-3/TRBV12-4	TRBD1	-	CASSPGTGYNQPQHF	TGTGCCAGCAGTCCCGGGACAGGCTACAATCAGCCCCAGCATTTT
TRBJ2-3	TRBV15	-	many	CATSRDLGLDTQYF	TGTGCCACCAGCAGAGATCTTGGGTTAGATACGCAGTATTTT
TRBJ1-2	TRBV7-2	TRBD1	many	CASSWDSGVTGYTF	TGTGCCAGCAGCTGGGACAGCGGCGTTACTGGCTACACCTTC
TRBJ2-5	TRBV11-2	-	-	CASSFGDRSETQYF	TGTGCCAGCAGCTTCGGAGACAGGTCAGAGACCCAGTACTTC
TRBJ2-3	TRBV29-1	-	few	CSVDLRLGRGAADTQYF	TGCAGCGTTGACCTCCGCTTGGGCAGGGGCGCGGCAGATACGCAGTATTTT
TRBJ2-5	TRBV9	-	many	CASSVEPGAQETQYF	TGTGCCAGCAGCGTAGAGCCAGGGGCGCAAGAGACCCAGTACTTC
TRBJ2-1	TRBV6-1	TRBD2	many	CASSGGAGSFTSGRYNEQFF	TGTGCCAGCAGTGGAGGAGCAGGCTCTTTTACTAGCGGGCGATACAATGAGCAGTTCTTC
TRBJ2-5	TRBV11-2	-	-	CASSLSRTSQETQYF	TGTGCCAGCAGCTTAAGTCGTACTAGCCAAGAGACCCAGTACTTC
TRBJ2-7	TRBV5-1	-	once	CASSPGQSGSFYEQYF	TGCGCCAGCAGCCCCGGACAATCTGGGAGCTTCTACGAGCAGTACTTC
TRBJ1-5	TRBV11-3	-	few	CASSLGVNQPQHF	TGTGCCAGCAGCTTAGGAGTAAATCAGCCCCAGCATTTT
TRBJ2-5	TRBV3-1	-	-	CASSQVEKTQYF	TGTGCCAGCAGCCAAGTAGAAAAGACCCAGTACTTC
TRBJ2-2	TRBV13	TRBD1	many	CASSLMFHRGESTGELFF	TGTGCCAGCAGCTTAATGTTTCACAGGGGAGAGAGCACCGGGGAGCTGTTTTTT
TRBJ1-6	TRBV12-3/TRBV12-4	TRBD1	-	CASRWGQGRNSPLHF	TGTGCCAGCAGGTGGGGACAGGGGCGTAATTCACCCCTCCACTTT
TRBJ1-1	TRBV5-4	-	few	CASSSPRVSEAFF	TGTGCCAGCAGCTCTCCCAGGGTCTCTGAAGCTTTCTTT
TRBJ2-3	TRBV7-8	-	many	CASSLGNLDTQYF	TGTGCCAGCAGCTTAGGTAATCTGGATACGCAGTATTTT
TRBJ2-3	TRBV9	-	-	CASSNLYGTDTQYF	TGTGCCAGCAGCAACCTCTATGGCACAGATACGCAGTATTTT
TRBJ2-1	TRBV3-1	TRBD2	many	CASSQGLAYNEQFF	TGTGCCAGCAGCCAAGGACTAGCGTACAATGAGCAGTTCTTC